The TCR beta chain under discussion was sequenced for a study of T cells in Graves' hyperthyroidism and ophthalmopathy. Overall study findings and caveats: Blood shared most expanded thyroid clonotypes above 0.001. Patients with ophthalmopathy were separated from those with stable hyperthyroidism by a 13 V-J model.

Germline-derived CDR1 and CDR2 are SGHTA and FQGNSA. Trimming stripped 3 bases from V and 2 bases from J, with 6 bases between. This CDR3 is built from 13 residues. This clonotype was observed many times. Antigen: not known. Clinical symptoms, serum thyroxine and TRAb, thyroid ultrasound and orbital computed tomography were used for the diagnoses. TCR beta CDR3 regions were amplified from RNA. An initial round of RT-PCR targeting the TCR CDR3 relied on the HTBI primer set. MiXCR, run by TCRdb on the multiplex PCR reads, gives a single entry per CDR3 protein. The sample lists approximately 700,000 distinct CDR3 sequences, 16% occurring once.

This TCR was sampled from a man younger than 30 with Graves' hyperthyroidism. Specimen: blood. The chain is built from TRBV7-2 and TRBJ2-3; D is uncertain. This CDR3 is CASSFSLTDTQYF. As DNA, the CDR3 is TGTGCCAGCAGCTTTAGTCTCACAGATACGCAGTATTTT.